The 16 T cell receptor beta chains reported below all come from one sample, sequenced in a study of Ad26.COV2.S vaccination and SARS-CoV-2 variants. The assay was immunoSEQ multiplex PCR, and TCRdb's table has in-frame clones only and misses some. Counted here are more than 300,000 clones, approximately 86% occurring once; the ten biggest clones make up about 2.1%. Treatment reported: some 20 received Ad26.COV2.S at low or high dose, single or two shots; several received placebo; per-sample allocation not given. The samples date from day 63 after the first vaccine or placebo injection. The sequencing here drew on peripheral blood, taken in a trial of Ad26.COV2.S vaccine versus placebo. These receptors were collected from a person between 18 and 59 years old who received the Ad26.COV2.S COVID-19 vaccine or a placebo.

V gene TRBV6-5 combines with J gene TRBJ2-7; 7 positions agree with TRBD1. The germline V gene has CDR1 MNHEY and CDR2 SVGAGI. The V and J ends lost 6 bases and 0 bases, in that order; junction bases with no gene match: 5. The CDR3 extends over 14 amino acids. The CDR3 protein is CASRYGDSSYEQYF. The DNA of the CDR3 is TGTGCCAGCAGGTACGGGGACAGCTCCTACGAGCAGTACTTC.

This clone was detected only once. This sequence joins TRBV5-4 and TRBJ2-7, with 8 bases that match TRBD2. The CDR3 is 17 amino acids. Per the germline V gene, CDR1 is SGHNT and CDR2 is YYREEE (reference sequence). The V and J ends lost 0 bases and 2 bases, in that order; junction bases with no gene match: 10. The CDR3 protein is CASSLVSGGGFTYEQYF. The CDR3 DNA reads as TGTGCCAGCAGCTTGGTATCCGGCGGGGGGTTTACCTACGAGCAGTACTTC.

The chain recombines TRBV7-9 with TRBJ2-7; no clear D. V gave up 5 bases and J gave up 6 bases, with 14 bases separating them. This CDR3 comprises 13 residues. In germline, CDR1 is SEHNR, CDR2 FQNEAQ (reference sequence). The CDR3 sequence is CASSLSGIGEQYF. CDR3 sequence (DNA): TGTGCCAGCAGCCTCAGTGGGATCGGCGAGCAGTACTTC. The variable domain in full, completed from reference TRBV7-9 and TRBJ2-7, reads DTGVSQNPRHKITKRGQNVTFRCDPISEHNRLYWYRQTLGQGPEFLTYFQNEAQLEKSRLLSDRFSAERPKGSFSTLEIQRTEQGDSAMYLCASSLSGIGEQYFGPGTRLTVT.

The chain is built from TRBV6-5 and TRBJ1-1; D is ambiguous. Germline lookup yields CDR1 MNHEY and CDR2 SVGAGI. This CDR3 contains 14 residues. Trimming left V 8 bases short and J 1 base short, with 14 bases between. As DNA, the CDR3 is TGTGCCAGCCTCCCAGTGTACAGGAACACTGAAGCTTTCTTT. The encoded protein is CASLPVYRNTEAFF.

V usage is TRBV6-5 and J usage is TRBJ2-7; 12 nucleotides agree with TRBD1. Per germline, CDR1 MNHEY and CDR2 SVGAGI. V was pared by 6 bases and J by 5 bases, with 8 bases of the junction left unmatched. This CDR3 region has 15 residues. In DNA form, the CDR3 reads TGTGCCAGCAGGCACTCCGGGACAGGGGGCGACGAGCAGTACTTC. Residues: CASRHSGTGGDEQYF.

This rearrangement joins TRBV18 to TRBJ2-3, with TRBD2 matching 8 bases. After removal of 2 bases from V and 4 bases from J, the junction contained 14 bases not matched to a gene. Germline CDR1 is KGHSH and CDR2 is LQKENI. The CDR3 totals 18 residues. CDR3 in DNA: TGTGCCAGCTCACCAGCGTTAGCGAGCGGGGGAGTGGCAGATACGCAGTATTTT. Translation gives CASSPALASGGVADTQYF.

V gene TRBV2 combines with J gene TRBJ2-2; no reliable D call. Germline V lookup: CDR1 SNHLY, CDR2 FYNNEI. Trimming took 8 bases from V and 1 from J, leaving 11 bases between them. The length of the CDR3 is 14 residues. CDR3 sequence: CASRQKRNTGELFF. The CDR3 DNA sequence: TGTGCCAGCCGCCAGAAGAGGAACACCGGGGAGCTGTTTTTT. The full variable domain, completed using reference TRBV2 and TRBJ2-2, is EPEVTQTPSHQVTQMGQEVILRCVPISNHLYFYWYRQILGQKVEFLVSFYNNEISEKSEIFDDQFSVERPDGSNFTLKIRSTKLEDSAMYFCASRQKRNTGELFFGEGSRLTVL.

The chain recombines TRBV3-1 (or the pseudogene TRBV3-2) with TRBJ1-3; 8 bases map to TRBD1. The CDR3 has 14 amino acids. Germline CDR1 and CDR2: LGHDT and YNNKEL (reference sequence). V was pared by 5 bases and J by 3 bases, with 3 bases of the junction left unmatched. The CDR3 region has the DNA TGTGCCAGCAGCGAAACAGGGGGTGGAAACACCATATATTTT. Translating gives CASSETGGGNTIYF.

This chain uses TRBV2 with TRBJ1-1; D is unclear. The length of the CDR3 is 13 residues. The ends were cut back, 5 bases at V and 1 base at J, with 8 bases in the middle. Germline V CDR1 and CDR2: SNHLY, FYNNEI. In DNA, the CDR3 is TGTGCCAGCAGTACTACAGCGAACACTGAAGCTTTCTTT. It is translated as CASSTTANTEAFF. The whole variable domain, filled in from reference TRBV2 and TRBJ1-1, reads EPEVTQTPSHQVTQMGQEVILRCVPISNHLYFYWYRQILGQKVEFLVSFYNNEISEKSEIFDDQFSVERPDGSNFTLKIRSTKLEDSAMYFCASSTTANTEAFFGQGTRLTVV.

The chain joins TRBV19 to TRBJ2-3, with TRBD1 matching 7 bases. V was pared by 5 bases and J by 5 bases, with 13 bases of the junction left unmatched. CDR1 and CDR2 (germline): LNHDA, SQIVND (reference sequence). This CDR3 contains 16 residues. The CDR3 loop reads CASSFVGGAGEDTQYF. Written as DNA, the CDR3 is TGTGCCAGTAGTTTCGTAGGGGGCGCGGGTGAAGATACGCAGTATTTT. The variable domain in full, completed from reference TRBV19 and TRBJ2-3, reads DGGITQSPKYLFRKEGQNVTLSCEQNLNHDAMYWYRQDPGQGLRLIYYSQIVNDFQKGDIAEGYSVSREKKESFPLTVTSAQKNPTAFYLCASSFVGGAGEDTQYFGPGTRLTVL.

The genes are TRBV29-1 and TRBJ1-3; D gene unclear. The V end lost 4 bases, the J end lost 0 bases, and 7 bases lay between the germline ends. Germline lookup yields CDR1 SQVTM and CDR2 ANQGSEA. This CDR3 contains 13 residues. The CDR3 DNA is TGCAGCGTTGTGCCCAACTCTGGAAACACCATATATTTT. This codes for CSVVPNSGNTIYF.

The chain carries TRBV7-3 and TRBJ2-5; 11 bases line up with TRBD2. Germline V gene data show CDR1 as SGHTA and CDR2 as FQGTGA. The CDR3 is 16 residues long. After removal of 5 bases from V and 4 bases from J, the junction contained 9 bases not matched to a gene. In DNA, the CDR3 is TGTGCCAGCAGCCCCCATAGCGGGGGGGCTGGAGAGACCCAGTACTTC. As protein: CASSPHSGGAGETQYF.

The table lists this clone with a count of one. The chain uses TRBV5-4 and TRBJ2-1; 14 nucleotides match TRBD2. CDR3 length: 16 residues. After removal of 0 bases from V and 9 bases from J, the junction contained 5 bases not matched to a gene. Germline V gene sequence: CDR1 SGHNT, CDR2 YYREEE (reference sequence). The CDR3 region has the DNA TGTGCCAGCAGCTTGGGACTAGCGGGGGGGCCAGTTGAGCAGTTCTTC. Translation gives CASSLGLAGGPVEQFF.

The J gene is TRBJ1-1, the V gene TRBV28; D may be TRBD1 (5 bases). Trimming left V 4 bases short and J 8 bases short, with 11 bases between. Per germline, CDR1 MDHEN and CDR2 SYDVKM. CDR3 size: 12 residues. In DNA form, the CDR3 reads TGTGCCAGCAGTTATCCAGGGTGGGAAGCTTTCTTT. The encoded protein is CASSYPGWEAFF. The whole variable domain, remainder taken from reference TRBV28 and TRBJ1-1, is DVKVTQSSRYLVKRTGEKVFLECVQDMDHENMFWYRQDPGLGLRLIYFSYDVKMKEKGDIPEGYSVSREKKERFSLILESASTNQTSMYLCASSYPGWEAFFGQGTRLTVV.

This clone was seen a single time. The chain uses TRBV5-1 and TRBJ2-1; 8 positions agree with TRBD1. Trimming at V came to 7 bases and at J to 4 bases, leaving 7 bases not matched to a gene. Germline CDR1 and CDR2: SGHRS and YFSETQ. The CDR3 is 14 amino acids. The CDR3 sequence is CASGEDRAYNEQFF. The CDR3 DNA reads as TGCGCCAGCGGGGAGGACAGGGCTTACAATGAGCAGTTCTTC. Filled out from reference TRBV5-1 and TRBJ2-1, the complete variable domain reads KAGVTQTPRYLIKTRGQQVTLSCSPISGHRSVSWYQQTPGQGLQFLFEYFSETQRNKGNFPGRFSGRQFSNSRSEMNVSTLELGDSALYLCASGEDRAYNEQFFGPGTRLTVL.

The chain joins TRBV28 to TRBJ1-5, with D tentatively TRBD1 (5 bases). V was pared by 2 bases and J by 9 bases, with 8 bases between. Germline V gene data show CDR1 as MDHEN and CDR2 as SYDVKM. The CDR3 sequence is 12 residues long. CDR3 DNA sequence: TGTGCCAGCAGTTTACGGGACTTGCCCCAGCATTTT. Encoded protein: CASSLRDLPQHF.